These T cell receptor beta chains were read from a single sample in a study of blood T cell repertoires in COVID-19. Assay used: immunoSEQ multiplex PCR; TCRdb lists only in-frame clones, some missing. Here the sample spans some 150,000 clones, more than 80% being singletons. Source material: peripheral blood. The source of these receptors is a woman between 35 and 50 years old with acute or convalescent COVID-19. Both conserved end residues are part of each CDR3. The order of the fields is clone size, D gene, V gene, J gene, CDR3 protein, CDR3 DNA. D genes are given only for firm matches. For some rows the clone size is stated as once, few or many, or as a class when expanded; others skip it.

abundance: many; d_gene: .; v_gene: TRBV28; j_gene: TRBJ2-2; CDR3aa: CASIPTVNTGELFF; CDR3nt: TGTGCCAGCATTCCCACAGTGAACACCGGGGAGCTGTTTTTT
abundance: .; d_gene: TRBD2; v_gene: TRBV9; j_gene: TRBJ2-7; CDR3aa: CASSVASSGGPYEQYF; CDR3nt: TGTGCCAGCAGCGTAGCTTCTAGCGGGGGTCCCTACGAGCAGTACTTC
abundance: .; d_gene: TRBD1; v_gene: TRBV6-6; j_gene: TRBJ2-3; CDR3aa: CASSYLPGQGTDTQYF; CDR3nt: TGTGCCAGCAGTTACCTTCCCGGACAGGGCACAGATACGCAGTATTTT
abundance: .; d_gene: TRBD1; v_gene: TRBV14; j_gene: TRBJ2-1; CDR3aa: CASSQQQGLYNEQFF; CDR3nt: TGTGCCAGCAGCCAACAACAGGGGCTCTACAATGAGCAGTTCTTC
abundance: .; d_gene: .; v_gene: TRBV12-3/TRBV12-4; j_gene: TRBJ1-5; CDR3aa: CASSPRGGQPQHF; CDR3nt: TGTGCCAGCAGTCCAAGGGGGGGTCAGCCCCAGCATTTT
abundance: .; d_gene: TRBD2; v_gene: TRBV5-1; j_gene: TRBJ2-5; CDR3aa: CASSLGREEETQYF; CDR3nt: TGCGCCAGCAGCTTGGGGCGGGAGGAAGAGACCCAGTACTTC
abundance: .; d_gene: .; v_gene: TRBV7-9; j_gene: TRBJ2-4; CDR3aa: CASSPRAKTGGLAKNIQYF; CDR3nt: TGTGCCAGCAGCCCAAGGGCCAAGACAGGAGGATTAGCCAAAAACATTCAGTACTTC
abundance: .; d_gene: .; v_gene: TRBV11-2; j_gene: TRBJ2-3; CDR3aa: CASSLEPDWTDTQYF; CDR3nt: TGTGCCAGCAGCTTAGAGCCGGACTGGACCGATACGCAGTATTTT
abundance: .; d_gene: .; v_gene: TRBV12-5; j_gene: TRBJ2-1; CDR3aa: CASGLVPHERLGAYEQFF; CDR3nt: TGTGCTAGTGGTTTGGTACCCCATGAGCGCTTGGGTGCGTATGAGCAGTTCTTC
abundance: .; d_gene: TRBD2; v_gene: TRBV15; j_gene: TRBJ2-1; CDR3aa: CATSRELAGGYNEQFF; CDR3nt: TGTGCCACCAGCAGAGAGCTAGCGGGGGGTTACAATGAGCAGTTCTTC
abundance: .; d_gene: .; v_gene: TRBV10-3; j_gene: TRBJ1-1; CDR3aa: CAIRDSSNTEAFF; CDR3nt: TGTGCCATCAGGGACAGTTCGAACACTGAAGCTTTCTTT
abundance: .; d_gene: TRBD1; v_gene: TRBV27; j_gene: TRBJ2-2; CDR3aa: CASRRTGANTGELFF; CDR3nt: TGTGCCAGCAGAAGGACAGGCGCGAACACCGGGGAGCTGTTTTTT
abundance: .; d_gene: .; v_gene: TRBV21-1; j_gene: TRBJ2-1; CDR3aa: CASRLSGSSYNEQFF; CDR3nt: TGTGCCAGCAGACTTAGCGGCAGCTCCTACAATGAGCAGTTCTTC
abundance: .; d_gene: .; v_gene: TRBV3-1/TRBV3-2; j_gene: TRBJ1-5; CDR3aa: CASSHNGQGNQPQHF; CDR3nt: TGTGCCAGCAGCCATAATGGCCAGGGCAATCAGCCCCAGCATTTT
abundance: once; d_gene: .; v_gene: TRBV18; j_gene: TRBJ2-1; CDR3aa: CASSPPQRQTYNEQFF; CDR3nt: TGTGCCAGCTCACCCCCGCAGCGGCAGACCTACAATGAGCAGTTCTTC
abundance: once; d_gene: .; v_gene: TRBV24-1; j_gene: TRBJ2-7; CDR3aa: CATSDAGSYEQYF; CDR3nt: TGTGCCACCAGTGATGCAGGGTCCTACGAGCAGTACTTC
abundance: .; d_gene: TRBD1; v_gene: TRBV5-4; j_gene: TRBJ1-6; CDR3aa: CASSWDRGGDSPLHF; CDR3nt: TGTGCCAGCAGCTGGGACAGGGGTGGTGATTCACCCCTCCACTTT
abundance: once; d_gene: TRBD1; v_gene: TRBV29-1; j_gene: TRBJ2-3; CDR3aa: CSVRGQSSTDTQYF; CDR3nt: TGCAGCGTTCGGGGACAGTCTAGCACAGATACGCAGTATTTT
abundance: few; d_gene: TRBD2; v_gene: TRBV11-3; j_gene: TRBJ2-3; CDR3aa: CASSLRSGSSDTQYF; CDR3nt: TGTGCCAGCAGCTTAAGGAGCGGGAGTTCAGATACGCAGTATTTT
abundance: .; d_gene: TRBD2; v_gene: TRBV7-2; j_gene: TRBJ2-1; CDR3aa: CASSSRGGLGNEQFF; CDR3nt: TGTGCCAGCAGCTCGCGGGGGGGCCTAGGCAATGAGCAGTTCTTC
abundance: .; d_gene: TRBD2; v_gene: TRBV4-1; j_gene: TRBJ2-1; CDR3aa: CASSHQLATEQFF; CDR3nt: TGCGCCAGCAGCCACCAACTAGCGACTGAGCAGTTCTTC
abundance: .; d_gene: .; v_gene: TRBV19; j_gene: TRBJ2-3; CDR3aa: CASSDDGDSTDTQYF; CDR3nt: TGTGCCAGTAGCGATGACGGAGATAGCACAGATACGCAGTATTTT
abundance: .; d_gene: .; v_gene: TRBV6-5; j_gene: TRBJ1-3; CDR3aa: CASSYQLNSGNTIYF; CDR3nt: TGTGCCAGCAGTTACCAGTTAAACTCTGGAAACACCATATATTTT
abundance: .; d_gene: .; v_gene: TRBV19; j_gene: TRBJ1-5; CDR3aa: CASSIGGGYGRNQPQHF; CDR3nt: TGTGCCAGTAGTATAGGGGGGGGCTATGGCCGCAATCAGCCCCAGCATTTT
abundance: .; d_gene: .; v_gene: TRBV3-1/TRBV3-2; j_gene: TRBJ1-1; CDR3aa: CASSRATSNTEAFF; CDR3nt: TGTGCCAGCAGCCGGGCGACAAGCAACACTGAAGCTTTCTTT
abundance: .; d_gene: .; v_gene: TRBV29-1; j_gene: TRBJ1-2; CDR3aa: CSVEDWSGPHPPYNYGYTF; CDR3nt: TGCAGCGTTGAAGATTGGAGCGGACCTCATCCCCCTTATAACTATGGCTACACCTTC
abundance: .; d_gene: TRBD1; v_gene: TRBV19; j_gene: TRBJ2-2; CDR3aa: CASSIGTGGAGELFF; CDR3nt: TGTGCCAGTAGTATAGGGACAGGGGGCGCCGGGGAGCTGTTTTTT
abundance: .; d_gene: TRBD1; v_gene: TRBV9; j_gene: TRBJ2-1; CDR3aa: CASSLRGQGNYNEQFF; CDR3nt: TGTGCCAGCAGCTTGCGTGGACAGGGGAATTACAATGAGCAGTTCTTC
abundance: .; d_gene: .; v_gene: TRBV19; j_gene: TRBJ1-2; CDR3aa: CASGSTGLPGYTF; CDR3nt: TGTGCCAGTGGATCGACAGGTCTCCCTGGCTACACCTTC
abundance: few; d_gene: .; v_gene: TRBV5-1; j_gene: TRBJ1-1; CDR3aa: CASSLSWTENTEAFF; CDR3nt: TGCGCCAGCAGCTTGTCTTGGACAGAGAACACTGAAGCTTTCTTT
abundance: .; d_gene: .; v_gene: TRBV9; j_gene: TRBJ2-1; CDR3aa: CASSPRETYNEQFF; CDR3nt: TGTGCCAGCAGCCCCCGGGAAACCTACAATGAGCAGTTCTTC
abundance: .; d_gene: TRBD1; v_gene: TRBV9; j_gene: TRBJ2-6; CDR3aa: CASRLGQGASGANVLTF; CDR3nt: TGTGCCAGCAGGCTGGGACAGGGGGCTTCGGGGGCCAACGTCCTGACTTTC
abundance: .; d_gene: .; v_gene: TRBV11-1; j_gene: TRBJ1-1; CDR3aa: CASSPREGGNTEAFF; CDR3nt: TGTGCCAGCAGCCCCCGGGAGGGAGGGAACACTGAAGCTTTCTTT
abundance: .; d_gene: TRBD2; v_gene: TRBV29-1; j_gene: TRBJ2-1; CDR3aa: CSVRVGGGAYEQFF; CDR3nt: TGCAGCGTTAGAGTAGGCGGGGGGGCCTATGAGCAGTTCTTC
abundance: .; d_gene: TRBD2; v_gene: TRBV27; j_gene: TRBJ2-4; CDR3aa: CASRGGGRGIQYF; CDR3nt: TGTGCCAGCAGGGGCGGCGGGAGAGGCATTCAGTACTTC
abundance: .; d_gene: .; v_gene: TRBV3-1/TRBV3-2; j_gene: TRBJ1-3; CDR3aa: CASSQDRLTIYF; CDR3nt: TGTGCCAGCAGCCAAGACAGACTCACCATATATTTT
abundance: .; d_gene: TRBD1; v_gene: TRBV7-4; j_gene: TRBJ1-5; CDR3aa: CASRRNWDREYSNQPQHF; CDR3nt: TGTGCCAGCAGGAGAAACTGGGACAGGGAGTATAGCAATCAGCCCCAGCATTTT
abundance: .; d_gene: .; v_gene: TRBV11-3; j_gene: TRBJ2-1; CDR3aa: CASSLEGTFNEQFF; CDR3nt: TGTGCCAGCAGCTTAGAAGGGACATTCAATGAGCAGTTCTTC
abundance: .; d_gene: .; v_gene: TRBV21-1; j_gene: TRBJ2-7; CDR3aa: CASRVPGQESGPVEQYF; CDR3nt: TGTGCCAGCAGGGTCCCGGGACAGGAATCCGGCCCCGTCGAGCAGTACTTC
abundance: .; d_gene: TRBD1; v_gene: TRBV18; j_gene: TRBJ1-3; CDR3aa: CASSYVDRVTGNTIYF; CDR3nt: TGTGCCAGCTCATACGTCGACAGGGTCACTGGAAACACCATATATTTT
abundance: once; d_gene: TRBD1; v_gene: TRBV6-1; j_gene: TRBJ2-7; CDR3aa: CASSEARTGGAYEQYF; CDR3nt: TGTGCCAGCAGTGAAGCCCGCACAGGGGGCGCGTACGAGCAGTACTTC
abundance: .; d_gene: TRBD2; v_gene: TRBV7-3; j_gene: TRBJ2-1; CDR3aa: CASSLSYLAGLNNEQFF; CDR3nt: TGTGCCAGCAGCTTAAGTTATCTAGCGGGTCTGAACAATGAGCAGTTCTTC
abundance: .; d_gene: .; v_gene: TRBV7-9; j_gene: TRBJ2-1; CDR3aa: CASSPGLRESSYNEQFF; CDR3nt: TGTGCCAGCAGCCCAGGGCTGCGGGAAAGCTCCTACAATGAGCAGTTCTTC
abundance: .; d_gene: .; v_gene: TRBV5-1; j_gene: TRBJ2-2; CDR3aa: CASSFGLTGTGELFF; CDR3nt: TGCGCCAGCAGTTTTGGGTTGACGGGCACCGGGGAGCTGTTTTTT
abundance: .; d_gene: .; v_gene: TRBV4-2; j_gene: TRBJ1-1; CDR3aa: CASSQVFPGAEAFF; CDR3nt: TGTGCCAGCAGCCAAGTATTTCCAGGGGCTGAAGCTTTCTTT
abundance: .; d_gene: .; v_gene: TRBV11-3; j_gene: TRBJ2-4; CDR3aa: CASSHTPQAGAKNIQYF; CDR3nt: TGTGCCAGCAGCCACACCCCACAAGCGGGAGCCAAAAACATTCAGTACTTC
abundance: .; d_gene: .; v_gene: TRBV15; j_gene: TRBJ2-5; CDR3aa: CATSRDRFQETQYF; CDR3nt: TGTGCCACCAGCAGAGATCGTTTCCAAGAGACCCAGTACTTC
abundance: .; d_gene: .; v_gene: TRBV5-1; j_gene: TRBJ1-2; CDR3aa: CASSLGSRSDGYTF; CDR3nt: TGCGCCAGCAGCCTTGGGTCTAGATCGGATGGCTACACCTTC
abundance: once; d_gene: TRBD1; v_gene: TRBV9; j_gene: TRBJ1-5; CDR3aa: CASSGDRGDQPQHF; CDR3nt: TGTGCCAGCAGCGGAGACAGGGGAGATCAGCCCCAGCATTTT
abundance: .; d_gene: .; v_gene: TRBV9; j_gene: TRBJ2-1; CDR3aa: CASNEGGGDYNEQFF; CDR3nt: TGTGCCAGCAATGAAGGGGGCGGGGACTACAATGAGCAGTTCTTC
abundance: .; d_gene: .; v_gene: TRBV7-3; j_gene: TRBJ2-3; CDR3aa: CASSMASTDTQYF; CDR3nt: TGTGCCAGCAGCATGGCTAGCACAGATACGCAGTATTTT
abundance: .; d_gene: TRBD1; v_gene: TRBV2; j_gene: TRBJ2-7; CDR3aa: CASIPGQGSLEQYF; CDR3nt: TGTGCCAGCATCCCGGGACAGGGCTCTCTCGAGCAGTACTTC
abundance: .; d_gene: TRBD2; v_gene: TRBV6-5; j_gene: TRBJ2-3; CDR3aa: CASRGLAGNTDTQYF; CDR3nt: TGTGCCAGCAGGGGACTAGCGGGGAACACAGATACGCAGTATTTT
abundance: few; d_gene: TRBD1; v_gene: TRBV28; j_gene: TRBJ2-7; CDR3aa: CASSFGQGNMYEQYF; CDR3nt: TGTGCCAGCAGTTTCGGACAGGGAAATATGTACGAGCAGTACTTC
abundance: .; d_gene: .; v_gene: TRBV28; j_gene: TRBJ1-2; CDR3aa: CASRPATGLVDYGYTF; CDR3nt: TGTGCCAGCAGACCGGCAACAGGGTTGGTGGACTATGGCTACACCTTC
abundance: .; d_gene: .; v_gene: TRBV5-6; j_gene: TRBJ1-3; CDR3aa: CASSYGQTVLISSGNTIYF; CDR3nt: TGTGCCAGCAGCTACGGACAGACAGTACTTATATCCTCTGGAAACACCATATATTTT
abundance: .; d_gene: .; v_gene: TRBV9; j_gene: TRBJ2-7; CDR3aa: CASSVASGVSYEQYF; CDR3nt: TGTGCCAGCAGCGTAGCGTCGGGGGTCTCCTACGAGCAGTACTTC
abundance: .; d_gene: TRBD1; v_gene: TRBV6-5; j_gene: TRBJ1-2; CDR3aa: CASSYSRQGGNYGYTF; CDR3nt: TGTGCCAGCAGTTACAGTAGACAGGGGGGTAACTATGGCTACACCTTC